The present entry profiles one TCR beta chain with its context. The sample is drawn from a study of blood T cell repertoires in COVID-19. Repertoires were generated with immunoSEQ multiplex PCR, while TCRdb's copy carries only in-frame clones and drops some. The repertoire consists of more than 150,000 clones, with roughly nine tenths occurring once and the leading ten covering less than 25%. V lost 0 bases and J lost 4, with 12 bases in between. Looked up from germline, CDR1 is LGHNA and CDR2 is YSLEER. The CDR3 has 15 amino acids. This receptor was taken from a man between 65 and 80 years old with active or convalescent COVID-19. The specimen sequenced was peripheral blood. V and J are TRBV4-3 and TRBJ1-1; D possibly corresponds to TRBD1 (5 bases). The CDR3 loop is CASSQDGGGFTEAFF. The DNA of the CDR3 is TGCGCCAGCAGCCAAGATGGGGGGGGGTTCACTGAAGCTTTCTTT.